The 5 T cell receptor beta chains listed next were all sequenced from one sample in a study of response to subunit inactivated influenza vaccine. MiXCR, applied by TCRdb to the RT-PCR reads, yields one record per CDR3 protein. The table includes 710,000 or so distinct CDR3 sequences, more than 15% detected once. Material: PBMCs from blood, obtained less than 13 days after vaccination. The receptors shown here come from a man aged 50-59 years who received an inactivated influenza vaccine.

This clonotype was seen repeatedly, ten times or more. J is TRBJ1-1 and V is TRBV6-2 or TRBV6-3; unclear D gene. CDR1 and CDR2 from the germline V gene are MNHEY and SVGEGT. Trimming pared 9 bases from V and 0 bases from J, leaving 8 bases between. The CDR3 is 12 amino acids. Written as DNA, the CDR3 is TGTGCCAGTATAGGTATGAACACTGAAGCTTTCTTT. Translation gives CASIGMNTEAFF.

The J gene is TRBJ2-7, the V gene TRBV27, with 7 bases aligning to TRBD2. This CDR3 has 17 amino acids. V lost 0 bases to trimming and J lost 2 bases; unmatched junction nucleotides: 10. Germline loops: CDR1 MNHEY, CDR2 SMNVEV (reference sequence). The CDR3 nucleotides are TGTGCCAGCAGTTTATCGTGGGAGGGCCTGGCACCCTACGAGCAGTACTTC. It specifies CASSLSWEGLAPYEQYF.

This clonotype was observed a few times. The chain employs TRBV4-2 and TRBJ1-1; 7 nucleotides match TRBD1. The CDR3 has 13 amino acids. V shed 0 bases, J shed 6 bases, and the junction held 1 base outside the gene matches. Germline V CDR1 and CDR2: LGHNA, YNFKEQ. CDR3 in DNA: TGTGCCAGCAGCCAAGATAGGGGGCCTGAAGCTTTCTTT. This codes for CASSQDRGPEAFF.

V and J are TRBV12-3 or TRBV12-4 and TRBJ1-1; D is perhaps TRBD1 (6 bases). V lost 3 bases and J lost 5, with 13 bases in between. This CDR3 region has 14 residues. CDR3 residues: CASSFTGRRTEAFF. As DNA, the CDR3 is TGTGCCAGCAGTTTCACAGGGCGGAGGACTGAAGCTTTCTTT.

This clonotype was seen only a few times. The chain employs TRBV7-9 and TRBJ1-1; D is perhaps TRBD1 (5 bases). V was trimmed by 5 bases and J by 2 bases, leaving 15 bases between them. Germline CDR1 and CDR2: SEHNR and FQNEAQ (reference sequence). The CDR3 runs to 15 residues. CDR3 bases: TGTGCCAGCAGCATCTCAGGGATTGGAAACACTGAAGCTTTCTTT. Its translation: CASSISGIGNTEAFF.